The T cell receptor beta chain described here comes from a study of cytomegalovirus exposure and HLA in healthy donors. Remarks on this clone: What it binds is unknown.

The study ran its PCR with 60 Vbeta and 13 Jbeta primers. Sequencing used immunoSEQ multiplex PCR; TCRdb keeps in-frame clones, though not all of them. The sample lists 85,000 to 130,000 clones, around 82% occurring once. Study-wide results and caveats: The study listed 164 cytomegalovirus-associated TCR beta chains. TCR beta sequences reportedly predicted most subjects' HLA-A and HLA-B alleles accurately. A few CMV-associated chains were confirmed in vitro to be specific for CMV antigens.

This sequence was found in a woman aged 35 to 49 in good health and CMV-seronegative. Sequenced material: PBMCs.

The CDR3 DNA reads as TGTGCCAGCAGTCCATCCGGGGCTAGCGGGAGATACAATGAGCAGTTCTTC. Translated: CASSPSGASGRYNEQFF. The chain uses TRBV28 and TRBJ2-1, with 10 bases matching TRBD2. V lost 5 bases to trimming and J lost 4 bases; unmatched junction nucleotides: 11. This CDR3 region has 17 residues. Germline values: CDR1 MDHEN, CDR2 SYDVKM.